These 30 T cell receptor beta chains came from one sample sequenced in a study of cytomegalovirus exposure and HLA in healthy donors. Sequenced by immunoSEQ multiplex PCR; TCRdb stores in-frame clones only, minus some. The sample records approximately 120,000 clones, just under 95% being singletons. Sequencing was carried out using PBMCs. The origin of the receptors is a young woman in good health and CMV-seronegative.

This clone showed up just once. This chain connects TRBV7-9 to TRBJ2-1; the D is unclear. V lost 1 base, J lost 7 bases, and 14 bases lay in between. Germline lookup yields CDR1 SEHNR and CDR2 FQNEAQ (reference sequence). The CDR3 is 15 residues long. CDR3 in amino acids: CASSLGSGSSNEQFF. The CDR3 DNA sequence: TGTGCCAGCAGCTTAGGCTCGGGTAGTTCAAATGAGCAGTTCTTC.

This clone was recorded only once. The CDR3 nucleotides are TGTGCCAGCAGTTTATTCCCCTCGCAGGGGTTAACCGGGGAGCTGTTTTTT. Translating gives CASSLFPSQGLTGELFF. J is TRBJ2-2 and V is TRBV27, with a possible D match to TRBD1 (6 bases). Germline V gene data show CDR1 as MNHEY and CDR2 as SMNVEV (reference sequence). V dropped 1 base and J dropped 5 bases, with 17 bases sitting between them. This CDR3 has 17 amino acids.

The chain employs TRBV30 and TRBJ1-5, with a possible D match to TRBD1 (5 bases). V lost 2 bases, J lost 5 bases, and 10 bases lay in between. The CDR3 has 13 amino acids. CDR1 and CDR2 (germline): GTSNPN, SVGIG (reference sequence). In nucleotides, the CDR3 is TGTGCCTGGAGTCCCAGGGAATATCAGCCCCAGCATTTT. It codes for CAWSPREYQPQHF.

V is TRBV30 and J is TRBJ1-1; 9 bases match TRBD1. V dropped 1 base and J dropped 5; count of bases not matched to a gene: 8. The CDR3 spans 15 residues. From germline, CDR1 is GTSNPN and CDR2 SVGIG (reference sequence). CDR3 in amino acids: CAWSDLGQGGTEAFF. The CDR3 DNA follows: TGTGCCTGGAGTGACCTGGGACAGGGAGGAACTGAAGCTTTCTTT.

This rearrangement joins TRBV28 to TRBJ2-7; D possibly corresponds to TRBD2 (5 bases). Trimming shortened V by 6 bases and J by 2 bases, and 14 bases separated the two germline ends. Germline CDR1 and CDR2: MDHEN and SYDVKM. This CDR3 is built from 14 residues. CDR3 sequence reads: CASRGTGVPYEQYF. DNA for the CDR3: TGTGCCAGCAGGGGTACCGGGGTACCCTACGAGCAGTACTTC.

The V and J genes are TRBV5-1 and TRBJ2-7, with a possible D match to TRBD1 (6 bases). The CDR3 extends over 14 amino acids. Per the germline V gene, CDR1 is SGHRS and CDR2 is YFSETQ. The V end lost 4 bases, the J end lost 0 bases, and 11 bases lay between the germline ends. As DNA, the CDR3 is TGCGCCAGCAGCGTAACAGGGCGCTCCTACGAGCAGTACTTC. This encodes CASSVTGRSYEQYF.

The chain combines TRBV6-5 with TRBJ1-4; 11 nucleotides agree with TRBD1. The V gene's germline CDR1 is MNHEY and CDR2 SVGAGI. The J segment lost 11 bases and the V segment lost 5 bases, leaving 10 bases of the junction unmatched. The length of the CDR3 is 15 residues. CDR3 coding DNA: TGTGCCAGCAGTGCCCGGGGACAGGGGGTCGAGAAACTGTTTTTT. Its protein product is CASSARGQGVEKLFF.

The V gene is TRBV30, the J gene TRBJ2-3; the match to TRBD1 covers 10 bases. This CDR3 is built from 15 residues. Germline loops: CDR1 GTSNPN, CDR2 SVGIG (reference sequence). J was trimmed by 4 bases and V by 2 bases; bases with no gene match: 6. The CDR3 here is CAWSPDRGLSDTQYF. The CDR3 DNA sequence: TGTGCCTGGAGTCCCGACAGGGGGCTTTCAGATACGCAGTATTTT.

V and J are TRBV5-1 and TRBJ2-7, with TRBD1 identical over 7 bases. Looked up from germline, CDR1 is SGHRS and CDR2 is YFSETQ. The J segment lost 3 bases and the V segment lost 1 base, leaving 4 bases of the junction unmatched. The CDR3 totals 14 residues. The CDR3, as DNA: TGCGCCAGCAGCTTGCGGACAGGACGCTACGAGCAGTACTTC. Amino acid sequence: CASSLRTGRYEQYF.

CDR3 coding DNA: TGTGCCAGCAGTCCCTCAGGCGCCAATCAGCCCCAGCATTTT. It specifies CASSPSGANQPQHF. V and J are TRBV27 and TRBJ1-5; D unresolved. The CDR3 is 14 amino acids. Trimming took 5 bases from V and 3 from J, leaving 11 bases between them. Looked up from germline, CDR1 is MNHEY and CDR2 is SMNVEV (reference sequence).

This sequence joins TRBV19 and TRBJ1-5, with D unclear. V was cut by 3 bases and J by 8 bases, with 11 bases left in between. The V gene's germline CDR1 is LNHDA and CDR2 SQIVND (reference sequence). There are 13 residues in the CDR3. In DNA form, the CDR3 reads TGTGCCAGTAGTATGAGGGCGTCGGAGCCCCAGCATTTT. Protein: CASSMRASEPQHF.

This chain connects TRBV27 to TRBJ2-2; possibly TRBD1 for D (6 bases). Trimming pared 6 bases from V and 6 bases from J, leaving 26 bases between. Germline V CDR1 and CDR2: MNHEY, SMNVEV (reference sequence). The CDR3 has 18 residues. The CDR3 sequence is CASRTILGTSVTSGELFF. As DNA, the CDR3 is TGTGCCAGCAGGACAATCCTCGGGACATCGGTTACGTCCGGGGAGCTGTTTTTT.

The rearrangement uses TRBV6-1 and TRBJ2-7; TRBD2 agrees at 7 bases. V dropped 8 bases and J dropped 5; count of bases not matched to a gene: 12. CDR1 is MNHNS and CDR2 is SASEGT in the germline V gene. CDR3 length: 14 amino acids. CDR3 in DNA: TGTGCCAGCGCCTGGACTAGAGGATTCCACGAGCAGTACTTC. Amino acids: CASAWTRGFHEQYF.

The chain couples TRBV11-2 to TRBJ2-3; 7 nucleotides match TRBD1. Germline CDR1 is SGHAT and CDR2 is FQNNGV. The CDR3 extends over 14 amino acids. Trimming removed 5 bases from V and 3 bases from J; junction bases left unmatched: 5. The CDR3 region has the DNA TGTGCCAGCAGCACTTCGGGACAGACAGATACGCAGTATTTT. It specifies CASSTSGQTDTQYF.

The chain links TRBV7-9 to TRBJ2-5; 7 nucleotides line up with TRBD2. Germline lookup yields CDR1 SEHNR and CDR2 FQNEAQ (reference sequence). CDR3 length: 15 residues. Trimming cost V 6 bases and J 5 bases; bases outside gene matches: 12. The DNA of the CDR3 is TGTGCCAGCAGGCAAAGGGAGGGAACGCTGGAGACCCAGTACTTC. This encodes CASRQREGTLETQYF.

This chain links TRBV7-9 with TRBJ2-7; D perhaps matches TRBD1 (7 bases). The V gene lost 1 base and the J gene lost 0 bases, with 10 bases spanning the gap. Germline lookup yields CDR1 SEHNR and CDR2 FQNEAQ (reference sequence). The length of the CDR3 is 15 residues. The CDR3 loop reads CASSLVRGASYEQYF. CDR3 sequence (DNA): TGTGCCAGCAGCTTAGTCAGGGGGGCCTCCTACGAGCAGTACTTC.

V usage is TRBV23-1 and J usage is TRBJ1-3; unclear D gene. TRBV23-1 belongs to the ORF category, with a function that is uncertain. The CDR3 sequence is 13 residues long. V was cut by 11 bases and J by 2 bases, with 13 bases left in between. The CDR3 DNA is TGCGCCCCCACGCGGGAAACTGGAAACACCATATATTTT. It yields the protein CAPTRETGNTIYF.

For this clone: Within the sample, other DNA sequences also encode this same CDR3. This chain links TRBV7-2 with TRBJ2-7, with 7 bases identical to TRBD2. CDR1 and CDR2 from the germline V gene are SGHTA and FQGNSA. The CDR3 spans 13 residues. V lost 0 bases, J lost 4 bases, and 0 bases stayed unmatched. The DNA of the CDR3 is TGTGCCAGCAGCTTAGCGGGAGGGTACGAGCAGTACTTC. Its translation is CASSLAGGYEQYF.

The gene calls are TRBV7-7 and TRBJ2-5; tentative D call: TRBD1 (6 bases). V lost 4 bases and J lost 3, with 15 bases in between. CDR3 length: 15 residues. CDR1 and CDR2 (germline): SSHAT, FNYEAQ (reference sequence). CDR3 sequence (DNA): TGTGCCAGCAGCTCCCAGGGACACGCAGAAGAGACCCAGTACTTC. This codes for CASSSQGHAEETQYF.

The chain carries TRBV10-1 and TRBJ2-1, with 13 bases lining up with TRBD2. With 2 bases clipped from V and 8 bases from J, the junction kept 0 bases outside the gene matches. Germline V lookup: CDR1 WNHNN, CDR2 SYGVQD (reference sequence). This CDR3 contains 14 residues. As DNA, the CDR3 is TGCGCCAGCAGTGAGGGACTAGCGGGAGATGAGCAGTTCTTC. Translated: CASSEGLAGDEQFF.

CDR3 in amino acids: CASSSDQGLYNSPLHF. The CDR3 DNA reads as TGTGCCAGCAGCTCTGATCAGGGGCTATATAATTCACCCCTCCACTTT. The chain uses TRBV7-9 and TRBJ1-6, with D perhaps matching TRBD1 (6 bases). There are 16 residues in the CDR3. Germline V gene data show CDR1 as SEHNR and CDR2 as FQNEAQ (reference sequence). V was trimmed by 4 bases and J by 4 bases, leaving 14 bases between them.

The CDR3 sequence: CASSLVAGGFTGELFF. The CDR3 coding sequence is TGTGCCAGCAGCTTAGTAGCGGGGGGGTTCACCGGGGAGCTGTTTTTT. The V gene is TRBV7-6, the J gene TRBJ2-2; 11 positions match TRBD2. The CDR3 extends over 16 amino acids. CDR1 is SGHVS, CDR2 FNYEAQ, per germline. With 1 base clipped from V and 4 bases from J, the junction kept 2 bases outside the gene matches.

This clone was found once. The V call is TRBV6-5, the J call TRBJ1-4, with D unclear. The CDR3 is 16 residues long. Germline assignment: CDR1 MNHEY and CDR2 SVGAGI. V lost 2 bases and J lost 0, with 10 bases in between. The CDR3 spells CASSYRPTPTNEKLFF. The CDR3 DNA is TGTGCCAGCAGTTACCGTCCGACTCCAACTAATGAAAAACTGTTTTTT.

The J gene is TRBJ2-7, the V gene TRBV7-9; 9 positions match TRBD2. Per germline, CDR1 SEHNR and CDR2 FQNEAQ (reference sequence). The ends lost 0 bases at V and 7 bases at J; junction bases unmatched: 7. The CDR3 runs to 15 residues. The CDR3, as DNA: TGTGCCAGCAGCTTAGCCGGCGGGAGGGCCGATGAGCAGTACTTC. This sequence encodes CASSLAGGRADEQYF. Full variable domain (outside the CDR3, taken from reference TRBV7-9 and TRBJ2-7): DTGVSQNPRHKITKRGQNVTFRCDPISEHNRLYWYRQTLGQGPEFLTYFQNEAQLEKSRLLSDRFSAERPKGSFSTLEIQRTEQGDSAMYLCASSLAGGRADEQYFGPGTRLTVT.

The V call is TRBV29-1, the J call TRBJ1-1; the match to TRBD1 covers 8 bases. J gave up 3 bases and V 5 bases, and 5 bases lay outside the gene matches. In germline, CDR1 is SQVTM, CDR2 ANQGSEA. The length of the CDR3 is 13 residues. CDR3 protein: CSVNSDRDTEAFF. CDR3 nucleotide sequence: TGCAGCGTTAACTCGGACAGGGACACTGAAGCTTTCTTT.

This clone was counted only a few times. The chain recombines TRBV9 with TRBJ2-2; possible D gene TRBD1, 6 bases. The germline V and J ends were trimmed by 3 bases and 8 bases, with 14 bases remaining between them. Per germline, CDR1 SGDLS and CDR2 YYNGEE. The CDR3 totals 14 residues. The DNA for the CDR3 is TGTGCCAGCAGCGCGGGACAACCCTTAGGGGAGCTGTTTTTT. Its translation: CASSAGQPLGELFF.

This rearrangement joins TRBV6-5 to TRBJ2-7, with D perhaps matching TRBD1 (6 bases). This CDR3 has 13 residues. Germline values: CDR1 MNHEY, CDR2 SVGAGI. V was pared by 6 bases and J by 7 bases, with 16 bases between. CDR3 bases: TGTGCCAGCAGGCAAGGGGGTTTCGGGGAGCAGTACTTC. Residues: CASRQGGFGEQYF.

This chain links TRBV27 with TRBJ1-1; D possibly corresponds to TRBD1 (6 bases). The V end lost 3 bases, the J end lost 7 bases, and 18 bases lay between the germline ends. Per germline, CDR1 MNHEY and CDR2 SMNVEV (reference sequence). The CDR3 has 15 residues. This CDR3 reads CASSFVQGLVFEAFF. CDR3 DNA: TGTGCCAGCAGTTTCGTCCAGGGGCTTGTATTTGAAGCTTTCTTT.

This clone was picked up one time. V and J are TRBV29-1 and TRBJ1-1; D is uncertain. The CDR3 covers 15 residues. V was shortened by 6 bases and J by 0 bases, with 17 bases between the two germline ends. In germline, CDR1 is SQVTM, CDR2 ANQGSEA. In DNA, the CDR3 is TGCAGCGTGGAGAGCGCGGTAACCATGAACACTGAAGCTTTCTTT. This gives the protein CSVESAVTMNTEAFF.

The CDR3 loop reads CASSYSVGAGNTIYF. CDR3 in DNA: TGTGCCAGCAGTTACTCAGTAGGGGCTGGAAACACCATATATTTT. The chain recombines TRBV6-5 with TRBJ1-3, with D possibly being TRBD1 (5 bases). Trimming took off 0 bases at V and 2 bases at J, with 8 bases between the two ends. This CDR3 is 15 amino acids long. Germline V gene lookup returns CDR1 MNHEY and CDR2 SVGAGI.